This is a list of T cell receptor beta chains from one sample in a study of Graves' ophthalmopathy and Graves' hyperthyroidism. TCRdb re-called the multiplex PCR reads with MiXCR, one entry per CDR3 protein. The sample records 580,000 or so distinct CDR3 sequences, 35% to 40% being singletons. Input material: peripheral blood or thyroid tissue (not recorded which). Receptor source: an adult man with Graves' hyperthyroidism. Both conserved end residues are part of each CDR3. Fields, in order: V gene, J gene, clone size, D gene, CDR3 protein, CDR3 DNA. A D gene is named only where the DNA matches it firmly. Rows may omit the clone size; those that give it use once, few, many or a size class.

TRBV20-1	TRBJ2-7	NA	NA	CSASGWEGEHEQYF	TGCAGTGCTTCAGGGTGGGAAGGGGAGCACGAGCAGTACTTC
TRBV9	TRBJ1-2	many	NA	CASSVIGRGYYGYTF	TGTGCCAGCAGCGTAATTGGCAGGGGTTACTATGGCTACACCTTC
TRBV24-1	TRBJ2-2	NA	TRBD2	CATSDLAGAPGEPFF	TGTGCCACCAGTGATCTGGCGGGAGCTCCCGGGGAGCCGTTTTTT
TRBV5-1	TRBJ2-7	NA	NA	CASSLEQPSIAYEQYF	TGCGCCAGCAGCTTGGAACAGCCCTCCATAGCCTACGAGCAGTACTTC
TRBV6-5	TRBJ1-1	once	NA	CAGSYGQHTEAFF	TGTGCCGGCAGTTACGGGCAGCACACTGAAGCTTTCTTT
TRBV10-3	TRBJ2-7	NA	NA	CASSSPGLNEQYF	TGTGCCAGCAGTTCGCCAGGGCTCAACGAGCAGTACTTC
TRBV9	TRBJ1-1	few	TRBD1	CASSLRTGGTTEAFF	TGTGCCAGCAGCCTGCGGACAGGGGGTACCACTGAAGCTTTCTTT
TRBV7-9	TRBJ2-1	NA	NA	CASSLDPPRDEQFF	TGTGCCAGCAGCTTAGATCCCCCTAGAGACGAGCAGTTCTTC
TRBV5-1	TRBJ1-4	many	TRBD1	CASSLGKGGAGEKLFF	TGCGCCAGCAGCTTGGGAAAAGGGGGCGCCGGTGAAAAACTGTTTTTT
TRBV7-9	TRBJ1-4	NA	NA	CASSQDLYTGTEKLFF	TGTGCCAGCAGCCAGGACTTGTACACCGGGACTGAAAAACTGTTTTTT
TRBV19	TRBJ2-3	NA	NA	CASSILPGSSTDTQYF	TGTGCCAGTAGTATCCTCCCTGGGAGTAGCACAGATACGCAGTATTTT
TRBV29-1	TRBJ1-1	many	NA	CSANGRGDTEAFF	TGCAGCGCTAACGGACGGGGAGACACTGAAGCTTTCTTT
TRBV5-8	TRBJ1-2	many	TRBD1	CASSPGTGEPNYGYTF	TGTGCCAGCAGCCCCGGGACAGGGGAACCAAACTATGGCTACACCTTC
TRBV2	TRBJ2-7	NA	NA	CASVLARAYEQYF	TGTGCCAGTGTCTTAGCGCGAGCCTACGAGCAGTACTTC
TRBV19	TRBJ2-6	few	TRBD2	CASSIRLAGGSGANVLTF	TGTGCCAGTAGTATTAGGCTAGCGGGGGGCTCTGGGGCCAACGTCCTGACTTTC
TRBV4-2	TRBJ2-6	many	NA	CASSQVWTKGRSFGANVLTF	TGTGCCAGCAGCCAAGTTTGGACCAAGGGGAGGTCTTTTGGGGCCAACGTCCTGACTTTC
TRBV4-1	TRBJ1-5	many	NA	CASSHGGNSNQPQHF	TGCGCCAGCAGCCACGGTGGGAATAGCAATCAGCCCCAGCATTTT